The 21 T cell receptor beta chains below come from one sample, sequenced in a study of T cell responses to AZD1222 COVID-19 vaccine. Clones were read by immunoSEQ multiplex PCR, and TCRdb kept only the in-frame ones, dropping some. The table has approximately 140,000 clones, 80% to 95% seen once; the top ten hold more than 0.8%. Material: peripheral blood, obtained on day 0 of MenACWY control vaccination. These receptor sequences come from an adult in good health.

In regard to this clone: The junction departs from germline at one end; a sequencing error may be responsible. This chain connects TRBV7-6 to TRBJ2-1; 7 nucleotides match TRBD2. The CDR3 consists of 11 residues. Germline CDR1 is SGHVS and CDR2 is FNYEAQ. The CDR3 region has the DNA TGTGCCAGCCGCGGGGAGGGCAGGCAAGTCTTC. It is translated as CASRGEGRQVF.

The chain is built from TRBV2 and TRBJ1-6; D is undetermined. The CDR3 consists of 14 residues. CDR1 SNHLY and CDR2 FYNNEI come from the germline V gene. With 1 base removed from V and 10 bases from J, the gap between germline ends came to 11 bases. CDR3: CASSEGRAQSPLHF. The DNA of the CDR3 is TGTGCCAGCAGTGAAGGGAGGGCCCAATCACCCCTCCACTTT.

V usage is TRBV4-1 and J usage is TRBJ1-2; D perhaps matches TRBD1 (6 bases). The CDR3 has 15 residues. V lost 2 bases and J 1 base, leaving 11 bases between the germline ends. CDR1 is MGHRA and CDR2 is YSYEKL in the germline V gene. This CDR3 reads CASSQLGHSNYGYTF. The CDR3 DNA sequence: TGCGCCAGCAGCCAATTGGGACACAGTAACTATGGCTACACCTTC.

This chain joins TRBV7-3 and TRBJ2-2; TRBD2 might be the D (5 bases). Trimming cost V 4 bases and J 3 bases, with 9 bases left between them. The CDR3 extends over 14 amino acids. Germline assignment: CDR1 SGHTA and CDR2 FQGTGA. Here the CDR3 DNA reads TGTGCCAGCAGCTCCGGGATCTACACCGGGGAGCTGTTTTTT. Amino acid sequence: CASSSGIYTGELFF.

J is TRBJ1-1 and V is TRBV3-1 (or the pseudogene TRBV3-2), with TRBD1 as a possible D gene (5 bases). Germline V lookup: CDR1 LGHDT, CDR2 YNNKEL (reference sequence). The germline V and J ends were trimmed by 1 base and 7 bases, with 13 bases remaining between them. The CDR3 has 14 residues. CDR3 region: CASSQGQQLDEAFF. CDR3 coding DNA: TGTGCCAGCAGCCAAGGACAGCAGCTAGATGAAGCTTTCTTT.

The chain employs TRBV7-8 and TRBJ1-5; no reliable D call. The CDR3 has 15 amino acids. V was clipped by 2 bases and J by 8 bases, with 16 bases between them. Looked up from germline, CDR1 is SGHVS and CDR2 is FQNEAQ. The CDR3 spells CASSLKSWVSEPQHF. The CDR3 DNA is TGTGCCAGCAGCTTAAAGTCTTGGGTTTCGGAGCCCCAGCATTTT. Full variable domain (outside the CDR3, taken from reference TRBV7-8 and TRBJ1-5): GAGVSQSPRYKVAKRGQDVALRCDPISGHVSLFWYQQALGQGPEFLTYFQNEAQLDKSGLPSDRFFAERPEGSVSTLKIQRTQQEDSAVYLCASSLKSWVSEPQHFGDGTRLSIL.

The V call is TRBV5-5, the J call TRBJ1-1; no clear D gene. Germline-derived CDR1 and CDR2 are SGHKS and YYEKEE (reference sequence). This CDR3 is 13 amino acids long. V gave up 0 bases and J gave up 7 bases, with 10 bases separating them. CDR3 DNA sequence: TGTGCCAGCAGCTTGGGTCTGACCCGTGAAGCTTTCTTT. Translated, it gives CASSLGLTREAFF.

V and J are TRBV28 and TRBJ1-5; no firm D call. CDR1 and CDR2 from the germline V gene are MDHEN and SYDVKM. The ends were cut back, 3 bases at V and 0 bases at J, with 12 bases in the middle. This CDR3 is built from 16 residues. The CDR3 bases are TGTGCCAGCAGTTTTCCCAGAACCTATAGCAATCAGCCCCAGCATTTT. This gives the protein CASSFPRTYSNQPQHF.

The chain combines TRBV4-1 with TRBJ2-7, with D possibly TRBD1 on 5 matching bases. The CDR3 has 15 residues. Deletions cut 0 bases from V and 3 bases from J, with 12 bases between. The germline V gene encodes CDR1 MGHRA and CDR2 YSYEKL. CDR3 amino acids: CASSQDPGSDYEQYF. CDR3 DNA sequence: TGCGCCAGCAGCCAAGATCCAGGGTCGGACTACGAGCAGTACTTC.

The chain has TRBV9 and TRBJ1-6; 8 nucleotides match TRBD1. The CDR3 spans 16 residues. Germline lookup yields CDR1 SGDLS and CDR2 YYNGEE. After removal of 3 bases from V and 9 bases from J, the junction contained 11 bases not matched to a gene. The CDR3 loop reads CASSARGDRQISPLHF. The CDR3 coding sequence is TGTGCCAGCAGCGCCCGAGGGGACAGGCAAATTTCACCCCTCCACTTT.

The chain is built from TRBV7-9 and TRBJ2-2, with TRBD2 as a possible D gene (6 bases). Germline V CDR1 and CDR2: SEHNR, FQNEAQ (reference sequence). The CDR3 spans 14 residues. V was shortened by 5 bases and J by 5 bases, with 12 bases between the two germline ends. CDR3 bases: TGTGCCAGCAGCCCGCGGGGAACGACCGGGGAGCTGTTTTTT. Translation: CASSPRGTTGELFF.

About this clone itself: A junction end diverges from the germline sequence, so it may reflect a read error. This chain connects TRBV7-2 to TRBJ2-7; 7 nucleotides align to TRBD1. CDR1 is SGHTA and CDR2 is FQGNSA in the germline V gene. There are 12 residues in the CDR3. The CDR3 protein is CASSVNRDRIFF. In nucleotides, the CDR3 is TGTGCCAGCAGCGTAAACCGGGACAGAATCTTCTTC. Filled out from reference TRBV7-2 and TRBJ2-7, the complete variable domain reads GAGVSQSPSNKVTEKGKDVELRCDPISGHTALYWYRQSLGQGLEFLIYFQGNSAPDKSGLPSDRFSAERTGGSVSTLTIQRTQQEDSAVYLCASSVNRDRIFFGPGTRLTVT.

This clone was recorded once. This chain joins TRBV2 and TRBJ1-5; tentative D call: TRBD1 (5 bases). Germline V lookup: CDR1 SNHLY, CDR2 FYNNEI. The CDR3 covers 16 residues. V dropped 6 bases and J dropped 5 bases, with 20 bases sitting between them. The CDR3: CASSENLRAADQPQHF. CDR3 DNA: TGTGCCAGCAGCGAGAATCTCAGGGCTGCGGATCAGCCCCAGCATTTT.

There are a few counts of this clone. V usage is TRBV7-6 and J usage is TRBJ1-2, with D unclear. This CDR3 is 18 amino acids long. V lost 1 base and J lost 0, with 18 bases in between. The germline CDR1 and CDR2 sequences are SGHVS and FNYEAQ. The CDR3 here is CASSLVLSDRTSNYGYTF. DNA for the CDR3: TGTGCCAGCAGCTTAGTTCTTTCGGACCGGACGTCTAACTATGGCTACACCTTC.

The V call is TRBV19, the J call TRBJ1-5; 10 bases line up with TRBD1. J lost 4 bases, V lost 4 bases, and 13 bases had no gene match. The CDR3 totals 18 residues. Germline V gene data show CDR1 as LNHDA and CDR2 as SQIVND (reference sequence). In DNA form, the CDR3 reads TGTGCCAGTAGTAGGCTACCGGGACAGGGGAAGGGGAATCAGCCCCAGCATTTT. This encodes CASSRLPGQGKGNQPQHF. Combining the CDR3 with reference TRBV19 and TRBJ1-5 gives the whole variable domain DGGITQSPKYLFRKEGQNVTLSCEQNLNHDAMYWYRQDPGQGLRLIYYSQIVNDFQKGDIAEGYSVSREKKESFPLTVTSAQKNPTAFYLCASSRLPGQGKGNQPQHFGDGTRLSIL.

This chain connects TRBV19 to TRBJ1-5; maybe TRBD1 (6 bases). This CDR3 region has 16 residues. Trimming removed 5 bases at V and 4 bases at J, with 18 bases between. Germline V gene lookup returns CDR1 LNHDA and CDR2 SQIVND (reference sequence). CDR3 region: CASSYSQGFENQPQHF. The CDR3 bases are TGTGCCAGTAGTTACTCACAGGGTTTCGAAAATCAGCCCCAGCATTTT.

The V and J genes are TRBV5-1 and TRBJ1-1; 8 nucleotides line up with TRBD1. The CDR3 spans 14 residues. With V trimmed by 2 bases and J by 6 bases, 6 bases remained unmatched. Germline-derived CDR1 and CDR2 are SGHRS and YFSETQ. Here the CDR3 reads CASSFKQGESEAFF. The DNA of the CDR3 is TGCGCCAGCAGCTTTAAACAGGGGGAGTCTGAAGCTTTCTTT.

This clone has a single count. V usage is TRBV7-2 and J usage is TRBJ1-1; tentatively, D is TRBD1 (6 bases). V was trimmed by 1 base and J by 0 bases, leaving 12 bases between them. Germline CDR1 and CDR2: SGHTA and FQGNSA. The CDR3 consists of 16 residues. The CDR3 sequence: CASSLGVGGLNTEAFF. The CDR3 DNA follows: TGTGCCAGCAGCTTAGGGGTCGGGGGGCTGAACACTGAAGCTTTCTTT.

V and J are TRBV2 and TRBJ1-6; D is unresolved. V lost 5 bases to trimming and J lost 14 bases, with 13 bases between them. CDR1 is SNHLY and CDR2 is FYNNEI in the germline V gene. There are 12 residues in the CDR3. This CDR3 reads CASSQTRKALHF. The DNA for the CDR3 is TGTGCCAGCAGTCAGACGCGAAAGGCCCTCCACTTT.

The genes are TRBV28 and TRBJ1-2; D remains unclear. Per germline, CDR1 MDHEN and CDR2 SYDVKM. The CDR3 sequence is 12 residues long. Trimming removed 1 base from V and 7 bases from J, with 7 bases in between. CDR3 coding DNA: TGTGCCAGCAGTTTATATACTGGTGGCTACACCTTC. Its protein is CASSLYTGGYTF.

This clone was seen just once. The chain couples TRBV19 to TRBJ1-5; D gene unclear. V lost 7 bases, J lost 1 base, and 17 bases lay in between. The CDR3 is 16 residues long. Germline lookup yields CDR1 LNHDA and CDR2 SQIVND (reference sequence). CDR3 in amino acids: CASIAPPGSSNQPQHF. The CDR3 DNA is TGTGCCAGTATAGCCCCTCCGGGGAGCAGCAATCAGCCCCAGCATTTT.